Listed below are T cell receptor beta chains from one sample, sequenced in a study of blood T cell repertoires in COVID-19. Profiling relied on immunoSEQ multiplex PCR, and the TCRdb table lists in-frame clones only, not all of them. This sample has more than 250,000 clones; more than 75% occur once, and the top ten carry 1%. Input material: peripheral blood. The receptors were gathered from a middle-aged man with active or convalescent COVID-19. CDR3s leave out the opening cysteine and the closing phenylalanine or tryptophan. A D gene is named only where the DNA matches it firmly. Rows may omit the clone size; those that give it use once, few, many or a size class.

CDR3: ASYDPGGAGTQY
V: TRBV5-1
J: TRBJ2-3
D: TRBD2
size: NA

CDR3: ASSESNWQETQY
V: TRBV25-1
J: TRBJ2-5
D: NA
size: NA

CDR3: ASRLLGPHPQF
V: TRBV6-5
J: TRBJ2-1
D: NA
size: NA

CDR3: ASSPVQGADTEAF
V: TRBV6-5
J: TRBJ1-1
D: TRBD1
size: NA

CDR3: ASSLSTGELF
V: TRBV3-1/TRBV3-2
J: TRBJ2-2
D: NA
size: NA

CDR3: ASSTRLAGGLTSYEQY
V: TRBV7-9
J: TRBJ2-7
D: TRBD2
size: NA

CDR3: ASSLGAGGAGELF
V: TRBV5-4
J: TRBJ2-2
D: NA
size: NA

CDR3: ATSNPGQGLDIQY
V: TRBV24-1
J: TRBJ2-4
D: TRBD1
size: NA

CDR3: ASMTGGNNSPLH
V: TRBV6-5
J: TRBJ1-6
D: TRBD1
size: NA

CDR3: ASSEGHTANTGELF
V: TRBV2
J: TRBJ2-2
D: NA
size: NA

CDR3: ASREDSYEQY
V: TRBV7-9
J: TRBJ2-7
D: NA
size: few

CDR3: ASSGPTGRNTEAF
V: TRBV7-9
J: TRBJ1-1
D: TRBD1
size: NA

CDR3: ASSPQTQADRGADTQY
V: TRBV7-2
J: TRBJ2-3
D: TRBD1
size: NA

CDR3: ASSRQGPSYNEQF
V: TRBV6-5
J: TRBJ2-1
D: TRBD1
size: NA

CDR3: AWQYGGDTQY
V: TRBV30
J: TRBJ2-3
D: NA
size: NA

CDR3: AWSVQGNTEAF
V: TRBV30
J: TRBJ1-1
D: NA
size: few

CDR3: AWSTTTGGAYEQY
V: TRBV30
J: TRBJ2-7
D: NA
size: NA

CDR3: ASSPTGTENTEAF
V: TRBV28
J: TRBJ1-1
D: TRBD1
size: NA

CDR3: ASSLGGGVDTGELF
V: TRBV5-6
J: TRBJ2-2
D: NA
size: NA

CDR3: ATSDYASGVQETQY
V: TRBV24-1
J: TRBJ2-5
D: TRBD2
size: once

CDR3: ASRTTGGIGTYTIY
V: TRBV10-3
J: TRBJ1-3
D: TRBD1
size: NA

CDR3: ASSVAAGNTEAF
V: TRBV9
J: TRBJ1-1
D: NA
size: NA

CDR3: ASSREGERNQPQH
V: TRBV2
J: TRBJ1-5
D: NA
size: NA

CDR3: ASSSPLGALDYGYT
V: TRBV28
J: TRBJ1-2
D: NA
size: NA

CDR3: ASSLAVSNQETQY
V: TRBV11-2
J: TRBJ2-5
D: NA
size: NA

CDR3: ASSYSAAGEETQY
V: TRBV6-5
J: TRBJ2-5
D: TRBD2
size: NA

CDR3: ASILTAAVANYGYT
V: TRBV19
J: TRBJ1-2
D: NA
size: NA

CDR3: ASSDLGGVNYGYT
V: TRBV7-9
J: TRBJ1-2
D: NA
size: NA

CDR3: ASSPLAGLGNTIY
V: TRBV7-9
J: TRBJ1-3
D: NA
size: NA

CDR3: ASSMGQGAYEQY
V: TRBV5-1
J: TRBJ2-7
D: TRBD1
size: NA

CDR3: ASSLGFEVEKLF
V: TRBV5-5
J: TRBJ1-4
D: NA
size: NA

CDR3: ASSYKQDEKLF
V: TRBV6-6
J: TRBJ1-4
D: NA
size: NA

CDR3: AISDRGKEKLF
V: TRBV10-3
J: TRBJ1-4
D: TRBD1
size: NA

CDR3: ASRRTGLNEQY
V: TRBV28
J: TRBJ2-7
D: TRBD1
size: NA

CDR3: ASSLETTRAPSPLH
V: TRBV7-2
J: TRBJ1-6
D: NA
size: NA

CDR3: ASSSFTGELF
V: TRBV7-2
J: TRBJ2-2
D: NA
size: NA

CDR3: ASSDPSAGNNEKLF
V: TRBV6-1
J: TRBJ1-4
D: NA
size: once

CDR3: ASLQTGGSDYGYT
V: TRBV5-1
J: TRBJ1-2
D: TRBD1
size: NA

CDR3: AIRGTENTEAF
V: TRBV10-3
J: TRBJ1-1
D: TRBD1
size: NA

CDR3: ASSSPGTGFYEQF
V: TRBV19
J: TRBJ2-1
D: TRBD1
size: once

CDR3: ASSSYREETQY
V: TRBV5-1
J: TRBJ2-5
D: NA
size: NA

CDR3: ASRPPGSGANVLT
V: TRBV5-1
J: TRBJ2-6
D: NA
size: NA

CDR3: ASSSGQGQETQY
V: TRBV7-2
J: TRBJ2-5
D: TRBD1
size: few

CDR3: ASSSGQGPSSGNTIY
V: TRBV18
J: TRBJ1-3
D: TRBD1
size: once

CDR3: ASSSGQGATEAF
V: TRBV6-5
J: TRBJ1-1
D: TRBD1
size: NA

CDR3: ASSLDAAGGYT
V: TRBV5-1
J: TRBJ1-2
D: NA
size: NA

CDR3: ASSLLRLAGGYEQY
V: TRBV28
J: TRBJ2-7
D: TRBD2
size: NA

CDR3: ASSLRIDTQY
V: TRBV7-9
J: TRBJ2-3
D: NA
size: few

CDR3: ASSQDGQGRAF
V: TRBV4-1
J: TRBJ1-1
D: TRBD1
size: few

CDR3: ASSILGHYSGNTIY
V: TRBV6-6
J: TRBJ1-3
D: NA
size: NA